The clone carrying this T cell receptor beta chain is a singleton in its sample. The assay was immunoSEQ multiplex PCR, and TCRdb's table has in-frame clones only and misses some. This table holds approximately 230,000 clones, roughly 90% found once. The sample is drawn from a study of blood T cell repertoires in COVID-19. Study information: Spain, Italy and the United States supplied samples that represented acute and convalescent COVID-19.

CDR1 and CDR2 (germline): SGHVS, FQNEAQ. J gave up 7 bases and V 5 bases, and 8 bases lay outside the gene matches. This CDR3 has 16 residues. The rearrangement links TRBV7-8 to TRBJ2-1, with 13 bases lining up with TRBD2. This clonotype originated in a woman in her thirties who had recovered from COVID-19. The sequenced sample consisted of PBMCs or T cells enriched from blood (not recorded which). The CDR3 region is CASSARTSGSRNEQFF. Written as DNA, the CDR3 is TGTGCCAGCAGCGCACGGACTAGCGGGAGCCGAAATGAGCAGTTCTTC.